This is a list of T cell receptor beta chains from one sample in a study of blood T cell repertoires in COVID-19. Measured with immunoSEQ multiplex PCR; TCRdb has only the in-frame clones, and not every one. The repertoire consists of approximately 36,000 clones, with around 91% occurring once and the leading ten covering 25% to 30%. Sequenced sample: peripheral blood. The source of these receptors is a man between 60 and 70 years old with active or convalescent COVID-19. Both conserved end residues are part of each CDR3. Each record gives: clone size, V gene, J gene, D gene, CDR3 protein, CDR3 DNA. D genes are given only for firm matches. Clone sizes are given selectively: once, few, many, or a class where the clone is expanded.

once,TRBV19,TRBJ2-3,TRBD2,CASGTSGSLGPSTDTQYF,TGTGCCAGCGGGACTAGCGGGAGTCTTGGGCCTAGCACAGATACGCAGTATTTT
.,TRBV27,TRBJ2-3,TRBD2,CASSAGQGTSGRALTDTQYF,TGTGCCAGCAGTGCGGGACAGGGGACTAGCGGGAGGGCTCTCACAGATACGCAGTATTTT
once,TRBV5-1,TRBJ2-1,.,CASSQPEPRTIPLRSYNEQFF,TGCGCCAGCAGCCAACCCGAACCTCGGACAATCCCGCTGAGGTCCTACAATGAGCAGTTCTTC
once,TRBV18,TRBJ2-3,.,CASRRTGGTDTQYF,TGTGCCAGCAGACGGACGGGGGGCACAGATACGCAGTATTTT
.,TRBV19,TRBJ1-2,.,CASSYSLYGYTF,TGTGCCAGTAGCTACAGTCTCTATGGCTACACCTTC
few,TRBV7-2,TRBJ2-5,TRBD1,CASQRQGRIQETQYF,TGTGCCAGCCAGAGACAGGGTCGCATCCAAGAGACCCAGTACTTC
.,TRBV6-1,TRBJ1-5,.,CASSEGGADF,TGTGCCAGCAGTGAAGGGGGCGCGGATTTT
.,TRBV4-1,TRBJ2-7,TRBD2,CASSQDLAGVGHEQYF,TGCGCCAGCAGCCAAGATCTAGCGGGAGTAGGCCACGAGCAGTACTTC
.,TRBV27,TRBJ2-7,TRBD2,CASRAGTSGSSQTWEQYF,TGTGCCAGCAGGGCCGGGACTAGCGGGAGCTCCCAGACATGGGAGCAGTACTTC
.,TRBV9,TRBJ2-7,.,CASTAHEQYF,TGTGCCAGCACCGCGCACGAGCAGTACTTC
.,TRBV19,TRBJ2-2,.,CASSETKNTGELFF,TGTGCCAGTAGTGAGACAAAGAACACCGGGGAGCTGTTTTTT
.,TRBV28,TRBJ1-5,TRBD1,CASSSWGQGGNQPQHF,TGTGCCAGCAGTTCTTGGGGACAGGGGGGCAATCAGCCCCAGCATTTT
.,TRBV2,TRBJ2-1,.,CASSEPGIGEQFF,TGTGCCAGCAGTGAACCGGGAATCGGTGAGCAGTTCTTC
.,TRBV5-1,TRBJ2-7,.,CASSFGLPYEQYF,TGCGCCAGCAGCTTTGGACTCCCCTACGAGCAGTACTTC
.,TRBV19,TRBJ2-1,TRBD1,CATDPGQPTYNEQFF,TGTGCCACCGACCCGGGACAGCCAACCTACAATGAGCAGTTCTTC
.,TRBV9,TRBJ2-6,.,CASSPAQDGTPGANVLTF,TGTGCCAGCAGCCCAGCACAGGACGGGACTCCCGGGGCCAACGTCCTGACTTTC
few,TRBV2,TRBJ2-5,TRBD2,CASSGTSGGQETQYF,TGTGCCAGCAGCGGGACTAGCGGGGGGCAAGAGACCCAGTACTTC
.,TRBV6-5,TRBJ1-3,TRBD1,CASSYSGQGGNTIYF,TGTGCCAGCAGTTACTCGGGACAGGGTGGAAACACCATATATTTT
once,TRBV7-9,TRBJ2-5,TRBD2,CATIVTSGTQETQYF,TGTGCCACCATCGTGACTAGCGGAACGCAAGAGACCCAGTACTTC
.,TRBV27,TRBJ2-3,TRBD2,CASSLSGDQRGTQYF,TGTGCCAGCAGTTTATCGGGGGACCAGCGGGGTACGCAGTATTTT
.,TRBV5-1,TRBJ2-7,.,CASSLYAGADEQYF,TGCGCCAGCAGCTTGTACGCGGGGGCTGACGAGCAGTACTTC
.,TRBV18,TRBJ2-7,.,CASSPGEFYEQYF,TGTGCCAGCTCCCCGGGAGAGTTCTACGAGCAGTACTTC
once,TRBV5-1,TRBJ1-4,.,CASSLAGSGEKLFF,TGCGCCAGCAGCTTGGCAGGGTCAGGTGAAAAACTGTTTTTT
.,TRBV10-1,TRBJ1-5,TRBD1,CASRQGQGCNQPQHF,TGCGCCAGCAGACAAGGACAGGGCTGCAATCAGCCCCAGCATTTT
.,TRBV5-1,TRBJ2-3,.,CASSLVEGTTDTQYF,TGCGCCAGCAGCTTGGTGGAGGGAACAACAGATACGCAGTATTTT
.,TRBV2,TRBJ1-1,.,CASSAGRGIFEAFF,TGTGCCAGCTCCGCAGGGCGCGGGATTTTTGAAGCTTTCTTT
.,TRBV30,TRBJ2-5,.,CAWSTGDQETQYF,TGTGCCTGGAGTACAGGAGATCAAGAGACCCAGTACTTC
.,TRBV12-3/TRBV12-4,TRBJ2-7,.,CASSFGAGHEQYF,TGTGCCAGCAGTTTTGGGGCTGGTCACGAGCAGTACTTC
.,TRBV12-3/TRBV12-4,TRBJ2-2,.,CASSSRRTVKLFF,TGTGCCAGCAGTTCAAGGAGGACGGTTAAGCTGTTTTTT
.,TRBV5-1,TRBJ2-7,.,CASSFGLARAREQYF,TGCGCCAGCAGCTTTGGGCTAGCAAGGGCGCGGGAGCAGTACTTC
.,TRBV4-2,TRBJ2-1,TRBD2,CASSQSGTSGNNEQFF,TGTGCCAGCAGCCAATCCGGGACTAGCGGGAACAATGAGCAGTTCTTC
.,TRBV12-3/TRBV12-4,TRBJ2-7,.,CASSLASLEQYF,TGTGCCAGCAGTTTAGCCTCCCTCGAGCAGTACTTC
.,TRBV24-1,TRBJ2-3,.,CAPRLAGEANTQYF,TGTGCCCCCCGACTAGCAGGGGAGGCAAATACGCAGTATTTT
.,TRBV28,TRBJ1-2,TRBD1,CASSLGGQGAQGYTF,TGTGCCAGCAGTTTAGGGGGACAGGGGGCGCAGGGCTACACCTTC
.,TRBV29-1,TRBJ2-3,.,CSVVRPRAGDTQYF,TGCAGCGTTGTGCGTCCCAGGGCCGGAGATACGCAGTATTTT
.,TRBV5-1,TRBJ2-1,.,CASSKNKDEQFF,TGCGCCAGCAGCAAAAACAAAGATGAGCAGTTCTTC
.,TRBV15,TRBJ1-1,.,CATQRQGNTEAFF,TGTGCCACTCAAAGACAAGGGAACACTGAAGCTTTCTTT
.,TRBV5-4,TRBJ2-7,TRBD1,CASSLDGTGEDEQYF,TGTGCCAGCAGCTTGGACGGGACAGGGGAAGACGAGCAGTACTTC
.,TRBV10-1,TRBJ2-3,.,CASGSVETDTQYF,TGCGCCAGCGGAAGCGTAGAGACAGATACGCAGTATTTT
.,TRBV13,TRBJ2-7,TRBD1,CASSLGGTGVYEQYF,TGTGCCAGCAGCTTAGGCGGGACAGGGGTTTACGAGCAGTACTTC
.,TRBV10-3,TRBJ2-5,.,CAISESGQGQETQYF,TGTGCCATCAGTGAGTCGGGTCAGGGGCAAGAGACCCAGTACTTC
.,TRBV6-1,TRBJ2-2,TRBD1,CASSEVRTGRGGELFF,TGTGCCAGCAGTGAGGTCAGGACAGGGAGAGGCGGGGAGCTGTTTTTT
once,TRBV10-3,TRBJ2-7,.,CAISPGVYEQYF,TGTGCCATCAGCCCCGGGGTCTACGAGCAGTACTTC
.,TRBV29-1,TRBJ2-7,TRBD2,CSVLRSSGYEQYF,TGCAGCGTTCTCCGGTCTAGCGGCTACGAGCAGTACTTC
.,TRBV12-3/TRBV12-4,TRBJ1-2,.,CASSLQGNYGYTF,TGTGCCAGCAGTCTGCAGGGTAACTATGGCTACACCTTC
.,TRBV5-1,TRBJ2-4,TRBD2,CASSPGLAGGKNIQYF,TGCGCCAGCAGCCCGGGACTAGCGGGGGGCAAAAACATTCAGTACTTC
.,TRBV6-2/TRBV6-3,TRBJ2-1,.,CASSYGLVLSVNEQFF,TGTGCCAGCAGTTATGGACTCGTTCTTTCAGTTAATGAGCAGTTCTTC
.,TRBV5-3,TRBJ1-2,.,CARSLTPQERTDQANYGYTF,TGTGCCAGAAGCTTGACACCCCAAGAAAGGACAGACCAAGCTAACTATGGCTACACCTTC
.,TRBV28,TRBJ2-1,TRBD2,CASSPGLAASNEQFF,TGTGCCAGCAGCCCCGGGCTAGCGGCTTCCAATGAGCAGTTCTTC